A single sample is the source of the 19 T cell receptor beta chains below, sequenced in a study of blood T cell repertoires in COVID-19. Assay used: immunoSEQ multiplex PCR; TCRdb lists only in-frame clones, some missing. The sample lists 100,000 or so clones, about 90% seen once, with 15% to 20% in the top ten. Sequenced material: peripheral blood. Receptors originate from a human donor in a cohort sampled during active COVID-19.

V and J are TRBV20-1 and TRBJ1-5; TRBD1 might be the D (5 bases). Trimming removed 6 bases from V and 8 bases from J, with 17 bases in between. Per germline, CDR1 DFQATT and CDR2 SNEGSKA (reference sequence). This CDR3 is built from 13 residues. CDR3 region: CSASRTPREPQHF. The CDR3 nucleotides read TGCAGTGCGAGTAGGACACCTCGAGAGCCCCAGCATTTT.

The chain joins TRBV19 to TRBJ1-5, with 11 bases that match TRBD1. The germline CDR1 and CDR2 sequences are LNHDA and SQIVND (reference sequence). The V segment lost 7 bases and the J segment 7 bases; nucleotides outside the gene matches: 3. CDR3 size: 13 residues. The CDR3 here is CASTGTGGQPQHF. The CDR3, as DNA: TGTGCCAGTACCGGGACAGGGGGGCAGCCCCAGCATTTT.

This clone was counted a single time. The genes are TRBV3-1 (or the pseudogene TRBV3-2) and TRBJ2-7, with 13 nucleotides matching TRBD2. The CDR3 runs 20 residues. The V and J ends lost 5 bases and 0 bases, in that order; junction bases with no gene match: 16. Germline V gene lookup returns CDR1 LGHDT and CDR2 YNNKEL (reference sequence). As DNA, the CDR3 is TGTGCCAGCAGCGCAAATCCGGGACTAGCGGGGTCTTGGGGCTCCTACGAGCAGTACTTC. This encodes CASSANPGLAGSWGSYEQYF.

This clone was observed a few times. The chain links TRBV4-1 to TRBJ2-7, with 12 bases that match TRBD2. With 4 bases clipped from V and 4 bases from J, the junction kept 5 bases outside the gene matches. The CDR3 extends over 15 amino acids. Germline CDR1 and CDR2: MGHRA and YSYEKL. The CDR3 region is CASSRGTSGPYEQYF. The CDR3 DNA is TGCGCCAGCAGCCGCGGGACTAGCGGGCCGTACGAGCAGTACTTC.

The chain links TRBV7-2 to TRBJ1-2, with 7 positions matching TRBD1. Germline trimming cut 5 bases from V and 2 bases from J; bases unmatched to any gene: 2. This CDR3 has 13 amino acids. Germline CDR1 is SGHTA and CDR2 is FQGNSA. CDR3 residues: CASSRGQNYGYTF. The CDR3 nucleotides read TGTGCCAGCAGCCGGGGACAGAACTATGGCTACACCTTC. The full variable domain, its missing parts supplied by reference TRBV7-2 and TRBJ1-2, is GAGVSQSPSNKVTEKGKDVELRCDPISGHTALYWYRQSLGQGLEFLIYFQGNSAPDKSGLPSDRFSAERTGGSVSTLTIQRTQQEDSAVYLCASSRGQNYGYTFGSGTRLTVV.

The chain employs TRBV29-1 and TRBJ2-5; 9 bases agree with TRBD2. The V and J ends lost 5 bases and 5 bases, in that order; junction bases with no gene match: 12. Germline V gene sequence: CDR1 SQVTM, CDR2 ANQGSEA. This CDR3 is 15 amino acids long. CDR3 protein: CSVNRLAGGWETQYF. The CDR3, as DNA: TGCAGCGTTAATCGGTTGGCGGGAGGGTGGGAGACCCAGTACTTC. Supplemented by reference TRBV29-1 and TRBJ2-5, the full variable domain reads SAVISQKPSRDICQRGTSLTIQCQVDSQVTMMFWYRQQPGQSLTLIATANQGSEATYESGFVIDKFPISRPNLTFSTLTVSNMSPEDSSIYLCSVNRLAGGWETQYFGPGTRLLVL.

J is TRBJ2-3 and V is TRBV19; no clear D gene. The germline V gene has CDR1 LNHDA and CDR2 SQIVND (reference sequence). The CDR3 extends over 16 amino acids. V was shortened by 5 bases and J by 2 bases, with 17 bases between the two germline ends. CDR3 in amino acids: CASSPGGSPTTDTQYF. In DNA, the CDR3 is TGTGCCAGTAGTCCTGGCGGTAGCCCCACCACAGATACGCAGTATTTT.

The J gene is TRBJ1-4, the V gene TRBV27; D ambiguous. The CDR3 runs to 17 residues. V dropped 5 bases and J dropped 0 bases, with 16 bases sitting between them. CDR1 MNHEY and CDR2 SMNVEV come from the germline V gene (reference sequence). The CDR3 region has the DNA TGTGCCAGCAGTCGTCTTACCTCCGGGGCAACTAATGAAAAACTGTTTTTT. Its translation is CASSRLTSGATNEKLFF.

This CDR3 is CASSRGTSGKNEQFF. For the CDR3, the DNA is TGTGCCAGCAGCCGGGGGACTAGCGGTAAAAATGAGCAGTTCTTC. The rearrangement uses TRBV6-2 or TRBV6-3 and TRBJ2-1, with 11 bases matching TRBD2. Germline CDR1 reads MNHEY; CDR2 reads SVGEGT. With V trimmed by 6 bases and J by 7 bases, 8 bases remained unmatched. The CDR3 spans 15 residues.

This clone appeared many times. The V call is TRBV27, the J call TRBJ1-6; tentatively, D is TRBD1 (5 bases). Germline values: CDR1 MNHEY, CDR2 SMNVEV (reference sequence). This CDR3 has 14 residues. The germline V and J ends were trimmed by 11 bases and 5 bases, with 16 bases remaining between them. This CDR3 reads CASRRGSDNSPLHF. CDR3 coding DNA: TGTGCCTCACGACGGGGGTCCGATAATTCACCCCTCCACTTT.

The chain couples TRBV2 to TRBJ1-6, with D unresolved. V lost 4 bases and J lost 0, with 10 bases in between. The CDR3 is 16 residues long. The germline CDR1 and CDR2 sequences are SNHLY and FYNNEI. CDR3 coding DNA: TGTGCCAGCAGTGGTGGGCTTAGCTCCTATAATTCACCCCTCCACTTT. It codes for CASSGGLSSYNSPLHF.

This chain joins TRBV7-3 and TRBJ2-1; no definite D call. In germline, CDR1 is SGHTA, CDR2 FQGTGA. V shed 5 bases and J shed 4 bases, with 12 bases lying between them. The CDR3 spans 14 residues. The CDR3 is CASSPFLSYNEQFF. The DNA of the CDR3 is TGTGCCAGCAGCCCTTTTCTCTCTTACAATGAGCAGTTCTTC. The entire variable domain, with the rest obtained from reference TRBV7-3 and TRBJ2-1, is as follows: GAGVSQTPSNKVTEKGKYVELRCDPISGHTALYWYRQSLGQGPEFLIYFQGTGAADDSGLPNDRFFAVRPEGSVSTLKIQRTERGDSAVYLCASSPFLSYNEQFFGPGTRLTVL.

The chain joins TRBV5-1 to TRBJ1-4; TRBD1 is a possible D gene (6 bases). This CDR3 is built from 15 residues. Trimming took off 4 bases at V and 8 bases at J, with 18 bases between the two ends. CDR1 and CDR2 from the germline V gene are SGHRS and YFSETQ. CDR3 loop: CASSPGAGAREKLFF. CDR3 in DNA: TGCGCCAGCAGCCCGGGAGCGGGGGCGCGCGAAAAACTGTTTTTT.

V usage is TRBV9 and J usage is TRBJ2-7; 7 positions agree with TRBD2. J lost 2 bases, V lost 0 bases, and 5 bases had no gene match. The germline V gene encodes CDR1 SGDLS and CDR2 YYNGEE. The CDR3 extends over 15 amino acids. CDR3: CASSVGGGVPYEQYF. The DNA for the CDR3 is TGTGCCAGCAGCGTAGGGGGAGGGGTTCCCTACGAGCAGTACTTC.

This chain joins TRBV10-1 and TRBJ2-6; D remains unclear. There are 16 residues in the CDR3. Trimming pared 4 bases from V and 0 bases from J, leaving 10 bases between. Germline values: CDR1 WNHNN, CDR2 SYGVQD (reference sequence). CDR3 sequence: CASSGGSGSGANVLTF. Written as DNA, the CDR3 is TGCGCCAGCAGTGGAGGATCCGGCTCTGGGGCCAACGTCCTGACTTTC.

This clone is medium-sized in the sample. This rearrangement joins TRBV5-1 to TRBJ2-7; 12 bases map to TRBD2. V was clipped by 3 bases and J by 3 bases; unmatched bases: 4. The CDR3 runs to 15 residues. CDR1 is SGHRS and CDR2 is YFSETQ in the germline V gene. CDR3 residues: CASSWTSGTVYEQYF. The CDR3 nucleotides are TGCGCCAGCAGCTGGACTAGCGGGACAGTCTACGAGCAGTACTTC.

This clone is a singleton in its sample. The chain joins TRBV3-1 (or the pseudogene TRBV3-2) to TRBJ2-7; D not certain. Trimming left V 0 bases short and J 5 bases short, with 8 bases between. CDR1 and CDR2 from the germline V gene are LGHDT and YNNKEL (reference sequence). CDR3 length equals 13 residues. The CDR3 is CASSQDPPDEQYF. CDR3 nucleotide sequence: TGTGCCAGCAGCCAAGATCCGCCGGACGAGCAGTACTTC.

The chain joins TRBV7-6 to TRBJ2-2; 8 positions agree with TRBD2. Germline loops: CDR1 SGHVS, CDR2 FNYEAQ. The CDR3 extends over 15 amino acids. Trimming at V came to 6 bases and at J to 6 bases, leaving 9 bases not matched to a gene. The CDR3, as DNA: TGTGCCAGCAGGTCCGCGGGAGGTACGCCCGGGGAGCTGTTTTTT. Translated, it gives CASRSAGGTPGELFF.

This clone has only a few counts. The V and J genes are TRBV7-9 and TRBJ1-2; TRBD1 matches 8 bases. The CDR3 is 16 residues long. V shed 6 bases, J shed 1 base, and the junction held 10 bases outside the gene matches. From germline, CDR1 is SEHNR and CDR2 FQNEAQ (reference sequence). CDR3 region: CASSGPWTGFNYGYTF. The DNA for the CDR3 is TGTGCCAGCAGTGGGCCGTGGACAGGGTTTAACTATGGCTACACCTTC. The whole variable domain, remainder taken from reference TRBV7-9 and TRBJ1-2, is DTGVSQNPRHKITKRGQNVTFRCDPISEHNRLYWYRQTLGQGPEFLTYFQNEAQLEKSRLLSDRFSAERPKGSFSTLEIQRTEQGDSAMYLCASSGPWTGFNYGYTFGSGTRLTVV.